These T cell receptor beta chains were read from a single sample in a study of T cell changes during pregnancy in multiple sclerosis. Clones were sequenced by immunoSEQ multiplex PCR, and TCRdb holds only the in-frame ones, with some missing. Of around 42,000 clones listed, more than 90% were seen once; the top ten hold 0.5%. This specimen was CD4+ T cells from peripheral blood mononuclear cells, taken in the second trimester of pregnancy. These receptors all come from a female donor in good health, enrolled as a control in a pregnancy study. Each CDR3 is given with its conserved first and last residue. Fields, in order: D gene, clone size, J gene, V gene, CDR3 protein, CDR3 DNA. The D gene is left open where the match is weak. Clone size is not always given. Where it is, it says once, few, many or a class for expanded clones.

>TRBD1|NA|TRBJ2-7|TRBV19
CASSKNRDSYSYEQYF
TGTGCCAGTAGTAAGAACCGGGACAGCTACTCCTACGAGCAGTACTTC
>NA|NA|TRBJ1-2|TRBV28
CASSLRRSGYTF
TGTGCCAGCAGTTTACGGAGGTCCGGCTACACCTTC
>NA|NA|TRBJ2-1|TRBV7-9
CASSQGGRVNEQFF
TGTGCCAGCAGTCAGGGGGGTAGGGTCAATGAGCAGTTCTTC
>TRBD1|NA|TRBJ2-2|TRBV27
CASRQQGATGELFF
TGTGCCAGCAGGCAACAGGGGGCAACCGGGGAGCTGTTTTTT
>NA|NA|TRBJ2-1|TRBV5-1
CASSIVPVDEQFF
TGCGCCAGCAGCATCGTCCCGGTTGATGAGCAGTTCTTC
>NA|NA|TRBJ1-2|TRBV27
CASSPEGVGYGYTF
TGTGCCAGCAGTCCCGAGGGGGTAGGCTATGGCTACACCTTC
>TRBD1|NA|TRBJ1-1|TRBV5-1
CASSRDRANTEAFF
TGCGCCAGCAGCCGGGACAGGGCGAACACTGAAGCTTTCTTT
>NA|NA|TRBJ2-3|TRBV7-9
CASSLRDTQYF
TGTGCCAGCAGCTTACGAGATACGCAGTATTTT
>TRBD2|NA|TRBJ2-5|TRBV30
CAWSPTSVGTQYF
TGTGCCTGGAGTCCAACTAGCGTGGGGACCCAGTACTTC
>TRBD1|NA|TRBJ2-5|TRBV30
CAWGQGANRGQETQYF
TGTGCCTGGGGACAGGGGGCTAATAGAGGGCAAGAGACCCAGTACTTC
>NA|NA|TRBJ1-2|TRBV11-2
CASSRQAYGYTF
TGTGCCAGCAGCCGACAGGCCTATGGCTACACCTTC
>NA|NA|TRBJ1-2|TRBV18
CASSPVDRSNYGYTF
TGTGCCAGCTCACCAGTGGACAGATCTAACTATGGCTACACCTTC
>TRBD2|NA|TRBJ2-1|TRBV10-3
CAINPGTIDNEQFF
TGTGCCATCAACCCCGGGACTATAGACAATGAGCAGTTCTTC
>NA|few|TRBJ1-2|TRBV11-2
CASSLNGGHGYTF
TGTGCCAGCAGTCTTAACGGGGGACATGGCTACACCTTC
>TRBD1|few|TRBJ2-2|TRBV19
CASTAGQGRFGGELFF
TGTGCCAGTACCGCAGGACAGGGTCGTTTCGGCGGGGAGCTGTTTTTT
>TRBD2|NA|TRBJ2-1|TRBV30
CAWSGEPLAGQLHEQFF
TGTGCCTGGAGTGGGGAACCCCTAGCGGGACAGCTCCATGAGCAGTTCTTC
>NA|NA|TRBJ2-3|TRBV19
CASSKEARGGRDTQYF
TGTGCCAGTAGTAAGGAGGCCCGCGGGGGCCGAGATACGCAGTATTTT
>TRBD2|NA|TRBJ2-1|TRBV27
CASHQRGQQFF
TGTGCCAGCCATCAGCGGGGACAGCAGTTCTTC
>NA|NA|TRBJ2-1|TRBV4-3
CASSQVAGNNEQFF
TGCGCCAGCAGCCAAGTGGCAGGGAACAATGAGCAGTTCTTC
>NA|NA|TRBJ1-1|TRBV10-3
CAIRRTALNTEAFF
TGTGCCATCAGGAGGACAGCCCTGAACACTGAAGCTTTCTTT
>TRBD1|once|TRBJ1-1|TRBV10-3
CAIRQGPQNTEAFF
TGTGCCATCAGACAGGGGCCCCAGAACACTGAAGCTTTCTTT
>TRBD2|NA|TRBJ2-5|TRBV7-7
CASSLAPRASGNQETQYF
TGTGCTAGCAGCTTAGCCCCCCGGGCTAGCGGAAACCAAGAGACCCAGTACTTC
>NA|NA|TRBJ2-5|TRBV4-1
CASSQAPPGVLQETQYF
TGCGCCAGCAGCCAAGCTCCCCCAGGGGTCCTTCAAGAGACCCAGTACTTC
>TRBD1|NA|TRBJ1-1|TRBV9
CASSVGTGGLEAEAFF
TGTGCCAGCAGCGTAGGGACAGGGGGGCTTGAGGCTGAAGCTTTCTTT
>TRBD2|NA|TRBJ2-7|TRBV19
CASSAGTSGSYEQYF
TGTGCCAGTAGCGCCGGGACTAGCGGGAGCTACGAGCAGTACTTC
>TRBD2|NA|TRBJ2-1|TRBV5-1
CASSSDFSGRADNEQFF
TGCGCCAGCAGCTCTGACTTTAGCGGGAGGGCCGACAATGAGCAGTTCTTC
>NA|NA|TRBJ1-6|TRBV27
CASSLEVSTAWSPLHF
TGTGCCAGCAGTTTAGAGGTCTCGACGGCGTGGTCACCCCTCCACTTT
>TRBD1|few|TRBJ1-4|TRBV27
CASSFNRGSDEKLFF
TGTGCCAGCAGTTTCAACAGGGGTTCGGATGAAAAACTGTTTTTT
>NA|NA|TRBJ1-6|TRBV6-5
CASQLSTGYNSPLHF
TGTGCCAGCCAACTGTCTACAGGGTACAATTCACCCCTCCACTTT
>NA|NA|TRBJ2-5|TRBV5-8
CASSLQSSAVETQYF
TGTGCCAGCAGCTTGCAGTCCTCGGCGGTAGAGACCCAGTACTTC
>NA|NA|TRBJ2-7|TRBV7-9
CASSLLGAKSYEQYF
TGTGCCAGCAGCTTACTAGGGGCGAAGTCCTACGAGCAGTACTTC
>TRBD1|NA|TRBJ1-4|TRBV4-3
CASSQDFTGGLNEKLFF
TGCGCCAGCAGCCAAGATTTCACAGGGGGCTTGAATGAAAAACTGTTTTTT
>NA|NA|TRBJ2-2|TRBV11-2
CASSLVRGNTGELFF
TGTGCCAGCAGCTTAGTCAGGGGGAACACCGGGGAGCTGTTTTTT
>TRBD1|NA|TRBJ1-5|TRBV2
CASSYRGLNQPQHF
TGTGCCAGCAGTTACAGGGGGCTGAATCAGCCCCAGCATTTT
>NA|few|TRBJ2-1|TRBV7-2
CASFSRAQNEQFF
TGTGCCAGCTTTTCCAGGGCCCAGAATGAGCAGTTCTTC
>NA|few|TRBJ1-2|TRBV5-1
CASSPRQAYGYTF
TGCGCCAGCAGCCCTCGGCAGGCCTATGGCTACACCTTC
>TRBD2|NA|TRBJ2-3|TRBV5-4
CASSLRLAGVSDTQYF
TGTGCCAGCAGCTTGCGTCTAGCGGGAGTGTCAGATACGCAGTATTTT
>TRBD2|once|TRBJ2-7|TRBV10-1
CASSDPAGDGGFYEQYF
TGCGCCAGCAGTGACCCAGCGGGAGACGGAGGTTTCTACGAGCAGTACTTC
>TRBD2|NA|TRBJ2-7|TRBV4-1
CASSPLSREGVGSYEQYF
TGCGCCAGCAGCCCCCTTTCACGGGAGGGAGTGGGCTCCTACGAGCAGTACTTC
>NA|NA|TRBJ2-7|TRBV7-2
CASSTRDLYEQYF
TGTGCCAGCAGCACGCGGGACCTGTACGAGCAGTACTTC
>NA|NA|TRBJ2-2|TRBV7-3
CASSLSLGSGELFF
TGTGCCAGCAGCTTATCGTTGGGGAGCGGGGAGCTGTTTTTT
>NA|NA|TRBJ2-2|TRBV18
CASSQGRETGELFF
TGTGCCAGCTCGCAGGGGCGTGAAACCGGGGAGCTGTTTTTT
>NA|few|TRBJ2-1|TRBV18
CASSPRGRAYNEQFF
TGTGCCAGCTCACCAAGGGGGAGGGCATACAATGAGCAGTTCTTC
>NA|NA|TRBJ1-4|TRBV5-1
CASSLAGGHDEKLFF
TGCGCCAGCAGCTTGGCCGGAGGCCACGATGAAAAACTGTTTTTT
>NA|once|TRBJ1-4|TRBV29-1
CSASRDTEKLFF
TGCAGCGCATCTCGGGACACTGAAAAACTGTTTTTT
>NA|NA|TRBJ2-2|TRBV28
CASSFLTGELFF
TGTGCCAGCAGTTTCTTAACCGGGGAGCTGTTTTTT
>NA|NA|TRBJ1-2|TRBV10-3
CAIRATIVTGNGYTF
TGTGCCATCAGGGCGACTATAGTTACAGGGAACGGCTACACCTTC
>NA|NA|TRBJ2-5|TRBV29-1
CSVEDGQQETQYF
TGCAGCGTTGAAGATGGGCAGCAAGAGACCCAGTACTTC
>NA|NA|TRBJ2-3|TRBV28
CASSPAGLTDTQYF
TGTGCCAGCAGCCCGGCGGGGCTCACAGATACGCAGTATTTT
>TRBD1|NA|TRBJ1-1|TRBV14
CASSPTRTGEAFF
TGTGCCAGCAGCCCGACCCGGACAGGTGAAGCTTTCTTT
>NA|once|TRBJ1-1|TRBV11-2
CASSLVRIGGTEAFF
TGTGCCAGCAGCTTAGTCAGGATCGGGGGCACTGAAGCTTTCTTT
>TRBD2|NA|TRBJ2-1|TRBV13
CASSLKWRGGVREQFF
TGTGCCAGCAGCTTAAAGTGGCGGGGGGGCGTTCGGGAGCAGTTCTTC
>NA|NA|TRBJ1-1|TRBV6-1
CASTPGSGNTEAFF
TGTGCCAGCACCCCCGGTTCGGGGAACACTGAAGCTTTCTTT
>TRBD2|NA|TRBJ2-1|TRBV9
CASSPTSDRDEQFF
TGTGCCAGCAGCCCGACTAGCGATAGAGATGAGCAGTTCTTC
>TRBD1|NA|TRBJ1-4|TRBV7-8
CASSLGQTGKGNEKLFF
TGTGCCAGCAGCTTAGGGCAGACAGGGAAGGGAAATGAAAAACTGTTTTTT
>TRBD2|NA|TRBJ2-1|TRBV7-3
CASSLASGGAQGSYNEQFF
TGTGCCAGCAGCTTAGCAAGCGGGGGGGCTCAGGGGTCCTACAATGAGCAGTTCTTC
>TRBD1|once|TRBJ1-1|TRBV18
CASSQQGANTEAFF
TGTGCCAGCTCGCAACAGGGGGCGAACACTGAAGCTTTCTTT
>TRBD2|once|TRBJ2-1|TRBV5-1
CASSGTGGTWYNEQFF
TGCGCCAGCAGCGGAACCGGGGGGACCTGGTACAATGAGCAGTTCTTC
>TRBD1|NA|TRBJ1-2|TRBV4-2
CASSLGQGGNYGYTF
TGTGCCAGCAGCCTCGGACAGGGTGGTAACTATGGCTACACCTTC